This paragraph covers one T cell receptor beta chain sequence. Original processing notes: Amplification from reference gene primers served as the basis for estimated nucleated cell counts. Sequencing used immunoSEQ multiplex PCR; TCRdb keeps in-frame clones, though not all of them. V and J calls and clone size come straight from that table; D and trimming were deduced from the DNA. Of roughly 180,000 clones in the sample, 82% were seen once. The data originate from a study of blood T cell repertoires in COVID-19. The wider study: The United States, Italy and Spain provided the acute and convalescent COVID-19 samples.

This CDR3 has 18 residues. The junction had 13 bases not matched to a gene; V was cut back by 2 bases and J by 2 bases. The V gene's germline CDR1 is MGHDK and CDR2 SYGVNS. This chain uses TRBV25-1 with TRBJ2-5; 8 nucleotides agree with TRBD2. The sequence derives from a woman older than 75 with active or convalescent COVID-19. The sample was peripheral blood. This chain's CDR3 is CASSEPPPPLAAQETQYF. In DNA form, the CDR3 reads TGTGCCAGCAGTGAACCCCCGCCCCCACTAGCGGCACAAGAGACCCAGTACTTC.